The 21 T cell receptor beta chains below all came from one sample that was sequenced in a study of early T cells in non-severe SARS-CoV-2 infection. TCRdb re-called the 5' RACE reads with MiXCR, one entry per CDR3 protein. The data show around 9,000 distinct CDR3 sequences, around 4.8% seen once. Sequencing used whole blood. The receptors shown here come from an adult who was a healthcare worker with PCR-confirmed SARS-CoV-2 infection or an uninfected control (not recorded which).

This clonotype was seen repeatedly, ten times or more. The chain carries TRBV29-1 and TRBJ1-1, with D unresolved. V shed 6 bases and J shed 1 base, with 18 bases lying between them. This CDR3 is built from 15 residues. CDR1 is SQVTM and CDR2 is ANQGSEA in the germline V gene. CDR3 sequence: CSVSNALTGNTEAFF. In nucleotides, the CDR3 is TGCAGCGTCTCTAACGCTTTGACGGGGAACACTGAAGCTTTCTTT.

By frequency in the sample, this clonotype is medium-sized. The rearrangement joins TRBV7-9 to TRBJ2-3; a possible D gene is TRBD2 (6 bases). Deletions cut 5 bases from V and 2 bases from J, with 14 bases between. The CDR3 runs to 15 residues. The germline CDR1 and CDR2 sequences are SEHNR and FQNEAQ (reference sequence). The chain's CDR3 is CASSPGLTNTDTQYF. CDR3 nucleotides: TGTGCCAGCAGCCCGGGACTGACAAACACAGATACGCAGTATTTT.

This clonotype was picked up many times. The CDR3 region is CASSTLRGETQYF. CDR3 nucleotide sequence: TGTGCCAGCAGTACCCTCCGGGGAGAGACCCAGTACTTC. The chain has TRBV27 and TRBJ2-5, with a possible D match to TRBD2 (5 bases). The CDR3 is 13 amino acids. Trimming removed 5 bases from V and 4 bases from J, with 11 bases in between. Germline V lookup: CDR1 MNHEY, CDR2 SMNVEV (reference sequence).

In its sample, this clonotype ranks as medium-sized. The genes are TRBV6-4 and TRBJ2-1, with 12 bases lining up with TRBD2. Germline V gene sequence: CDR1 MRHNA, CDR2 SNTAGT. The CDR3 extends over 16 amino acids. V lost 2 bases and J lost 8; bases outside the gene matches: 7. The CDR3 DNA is TGTGCCAGCAGTGACCAGACTAGCGGGAGTGCGGATGAGCAGTTCTTC. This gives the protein CASSDQTSGSADEQFF.

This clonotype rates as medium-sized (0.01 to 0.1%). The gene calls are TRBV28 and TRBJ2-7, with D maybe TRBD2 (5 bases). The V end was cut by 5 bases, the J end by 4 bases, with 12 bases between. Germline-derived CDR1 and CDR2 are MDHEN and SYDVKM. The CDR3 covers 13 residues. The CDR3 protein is CASSVERKYEQYF. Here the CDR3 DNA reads TGTGCCAGCAGTGTAGAGCGGAAATACGAGCAGTACTTC.

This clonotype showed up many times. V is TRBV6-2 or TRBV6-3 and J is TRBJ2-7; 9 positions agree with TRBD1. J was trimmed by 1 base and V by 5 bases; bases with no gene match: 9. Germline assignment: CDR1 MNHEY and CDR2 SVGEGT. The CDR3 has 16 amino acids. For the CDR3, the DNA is TGTGCCAGCAGTCCATCAACAGGGGGCTGGTCCTACGAGCAGTACTTC. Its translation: CASSPSTGGWSYEQYF.

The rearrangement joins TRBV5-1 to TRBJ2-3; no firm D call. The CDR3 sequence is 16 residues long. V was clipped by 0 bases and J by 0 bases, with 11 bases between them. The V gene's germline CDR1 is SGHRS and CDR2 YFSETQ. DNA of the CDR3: TGCGCCAGCAGCTTGGTCCCTCGCGAAAGCACAGATACGCAGTATTTT. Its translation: CASSLVPRESTDTQYF. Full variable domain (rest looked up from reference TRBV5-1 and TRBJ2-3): KAGVTQTPRYLIKTRGQQVTLSCSPISGHRSVSWYQQTPGQGLQFLFEYFSETQRNKGNFPGRFSGRQFSNSRSEMNVSTLELGDSALYLCASSLVPRESTDTQYFGPGTRLTVL.

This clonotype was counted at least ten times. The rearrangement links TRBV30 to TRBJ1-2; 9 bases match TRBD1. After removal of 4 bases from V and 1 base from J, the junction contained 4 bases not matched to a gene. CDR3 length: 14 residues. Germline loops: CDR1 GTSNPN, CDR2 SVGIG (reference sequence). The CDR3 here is CAWTRTGDNYGYTF. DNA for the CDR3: TGTGCCTGGACGCGGACAGGGGATAACTATGGCTACACCTTC.

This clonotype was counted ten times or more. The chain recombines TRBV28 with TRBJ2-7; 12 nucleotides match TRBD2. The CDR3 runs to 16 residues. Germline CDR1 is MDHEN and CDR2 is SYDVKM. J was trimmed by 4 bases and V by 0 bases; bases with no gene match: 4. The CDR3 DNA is TGTGCCAGCAGTTTATGGGCTAGCGGGAGGGGATACGAGCAGTACTTC. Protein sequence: CASSLWASGRGYEQYF.

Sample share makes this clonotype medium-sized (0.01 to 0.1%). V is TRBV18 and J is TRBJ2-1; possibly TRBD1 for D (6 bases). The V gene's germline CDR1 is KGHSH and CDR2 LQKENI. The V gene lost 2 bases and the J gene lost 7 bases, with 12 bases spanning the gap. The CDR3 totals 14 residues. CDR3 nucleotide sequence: TGTGCCAGCTCACCAGACAGGACCCTAAATGAGCAGTTCTTC. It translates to CASSPDRTLNEQFF.

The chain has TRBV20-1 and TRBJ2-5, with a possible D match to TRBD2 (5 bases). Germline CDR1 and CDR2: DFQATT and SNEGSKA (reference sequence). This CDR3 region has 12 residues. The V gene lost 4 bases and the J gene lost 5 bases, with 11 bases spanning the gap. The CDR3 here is CSATGLGETQYF. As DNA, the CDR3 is TGCAGTGCTACTGGACTCGGGGAGACCCAGTACTTC.

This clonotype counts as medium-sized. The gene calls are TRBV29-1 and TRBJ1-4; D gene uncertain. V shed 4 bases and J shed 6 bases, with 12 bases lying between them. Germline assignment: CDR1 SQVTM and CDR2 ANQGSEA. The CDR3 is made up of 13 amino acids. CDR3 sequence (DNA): TGCAGCGTTGGAAAGGGTTTGGATGAAAAACTGTTTTTT. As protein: CSVGKGLDEKLFF.

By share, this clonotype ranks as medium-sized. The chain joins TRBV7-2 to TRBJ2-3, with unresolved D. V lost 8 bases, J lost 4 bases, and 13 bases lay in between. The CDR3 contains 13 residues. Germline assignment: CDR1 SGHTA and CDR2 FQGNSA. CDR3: CASQATLADTQYF. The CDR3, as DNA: TGTGCCAGCCAGGCTACTCTGGCAGATACGCAGTATTTT.

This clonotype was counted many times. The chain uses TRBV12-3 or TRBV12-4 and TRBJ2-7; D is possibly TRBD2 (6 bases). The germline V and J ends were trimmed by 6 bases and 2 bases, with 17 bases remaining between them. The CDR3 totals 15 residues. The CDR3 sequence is CASSLGGALPYEQYF. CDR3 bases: TGTGCCAGCAGCCTAGGAGGGGCCCTACCCTACGAGCAGTACTTC.

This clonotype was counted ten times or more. The CDR3 region is CASRLRAGLAGNEQFF. CDR3 bases: TGTGCCAGCAGGCTACGGGCCGGACTTGCGGGGAATGAGCAGTTCTTC. The V and J genes are TRBV12-3 or TRBV12-4 and TRBJ2-1; D possibly corresponds to TRBD2 (6 bases). Between the trimmed V and J ends, which lost 6 bases and 7 bases, there was a span of 22 bases. CDR3 length equals 16 residues.

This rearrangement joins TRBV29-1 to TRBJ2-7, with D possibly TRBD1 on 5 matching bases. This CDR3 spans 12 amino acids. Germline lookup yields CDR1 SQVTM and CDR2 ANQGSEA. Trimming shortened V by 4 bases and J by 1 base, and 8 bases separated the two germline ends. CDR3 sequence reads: CSVGQRSYEQYF. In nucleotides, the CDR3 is TGCAGCGTTGGACAGCGATCCTACGAGCAGTACTTC.

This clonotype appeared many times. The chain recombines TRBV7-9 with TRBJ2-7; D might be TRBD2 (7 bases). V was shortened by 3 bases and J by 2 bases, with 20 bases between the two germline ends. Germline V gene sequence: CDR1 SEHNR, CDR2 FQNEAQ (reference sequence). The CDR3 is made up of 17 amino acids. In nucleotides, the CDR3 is TGTGCCAGCAGCTTGTTGGGTAAGGGGGAGGGAGCCTACGAGCAGTACTTC. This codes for CASSLLGKGEGAYEQYF.

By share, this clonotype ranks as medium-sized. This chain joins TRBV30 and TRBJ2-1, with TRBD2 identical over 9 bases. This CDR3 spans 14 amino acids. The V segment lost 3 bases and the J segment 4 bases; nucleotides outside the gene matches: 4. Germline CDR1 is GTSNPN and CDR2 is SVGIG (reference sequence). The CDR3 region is CAWSGLATYNEQFF. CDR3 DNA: TGTGCCTGGAGCGGACTAGCGACATACAATGAGCAGTTCTTC.

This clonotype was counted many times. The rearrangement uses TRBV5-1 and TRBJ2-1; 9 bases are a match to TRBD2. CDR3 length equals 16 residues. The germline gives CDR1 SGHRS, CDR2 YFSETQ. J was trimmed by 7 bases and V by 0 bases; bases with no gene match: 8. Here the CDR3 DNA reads TGCGCCAGCAGCTTGGTGGGCGGGAGGGCCGGTAATGAGCAGTTCTTC. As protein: CASSLVGGRAGNEQFF. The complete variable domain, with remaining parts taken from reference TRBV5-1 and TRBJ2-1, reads KAGVTQTPRYLIKTRGQQVTLSCSPISGHRSVSWYQQTPGQGLQFLFEYFSETQRNKGNFPGRFSGRQFSNSRSEMNVSTLELGDSALYLCASSLVGGRAGNEQFFGPGTRLTVL.

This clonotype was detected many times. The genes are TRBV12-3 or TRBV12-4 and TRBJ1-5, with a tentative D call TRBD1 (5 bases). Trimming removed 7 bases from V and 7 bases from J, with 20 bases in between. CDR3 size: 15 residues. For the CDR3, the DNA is TGTGCCAGCAAGTCCGTCCAGGGAATGGGGCAGCCCCAGCATTTT. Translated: CASKSVQGMGQPQHF.

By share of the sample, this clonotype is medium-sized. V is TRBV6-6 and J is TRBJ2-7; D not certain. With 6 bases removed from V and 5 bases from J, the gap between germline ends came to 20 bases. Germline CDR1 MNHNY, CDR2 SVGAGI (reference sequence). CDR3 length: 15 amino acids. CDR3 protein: CASSPVIGRKNEQYF. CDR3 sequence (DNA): TGTGCCAGCAGCCCTGTAATAGGGCGTAAGAACGAGCAGTACTTC.